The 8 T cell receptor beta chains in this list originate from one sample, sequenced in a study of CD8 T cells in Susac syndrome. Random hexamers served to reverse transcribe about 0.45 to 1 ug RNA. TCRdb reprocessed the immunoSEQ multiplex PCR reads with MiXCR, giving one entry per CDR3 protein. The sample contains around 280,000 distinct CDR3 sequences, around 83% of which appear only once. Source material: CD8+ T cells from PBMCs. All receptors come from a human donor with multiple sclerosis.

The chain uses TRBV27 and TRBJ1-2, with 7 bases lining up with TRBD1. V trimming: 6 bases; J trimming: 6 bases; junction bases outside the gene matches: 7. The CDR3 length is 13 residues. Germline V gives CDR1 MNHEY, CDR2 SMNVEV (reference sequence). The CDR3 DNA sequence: TGTGCCAGCAGACCCGACAGGGCTGATGGCTACACCTTC. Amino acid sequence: CASRPDRADGYTF.

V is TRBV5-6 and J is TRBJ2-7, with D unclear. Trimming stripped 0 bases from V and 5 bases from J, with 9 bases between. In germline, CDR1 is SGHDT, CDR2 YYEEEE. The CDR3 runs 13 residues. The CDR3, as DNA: TGTGCCAGCAGCTTGGGGAGTCGCCACGAGCAGTACTTC. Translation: CASSLGSRHEQYF.

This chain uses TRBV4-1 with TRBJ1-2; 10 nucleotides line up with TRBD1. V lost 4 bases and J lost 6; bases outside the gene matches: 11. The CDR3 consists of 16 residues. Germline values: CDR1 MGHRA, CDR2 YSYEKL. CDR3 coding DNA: TGCGCCAGCAGCCTTAGGGTCCGGGACAGGGGCCATGGCTACACCTTC. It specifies CASSLRVRDRGHGYTF.

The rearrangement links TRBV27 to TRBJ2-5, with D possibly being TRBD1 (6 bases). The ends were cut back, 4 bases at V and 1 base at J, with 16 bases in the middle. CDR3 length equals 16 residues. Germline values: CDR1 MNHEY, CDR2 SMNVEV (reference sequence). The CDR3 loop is CASSSGHPIIQETQYF. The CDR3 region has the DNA TGTGCCAGCAGTTCGGGACATCCCATCATCCAAGAGACCCAGTACTTC.

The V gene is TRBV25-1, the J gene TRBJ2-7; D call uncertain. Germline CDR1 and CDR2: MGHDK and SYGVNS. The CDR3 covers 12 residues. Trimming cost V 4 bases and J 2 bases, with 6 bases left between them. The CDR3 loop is CASSAATYEQYF. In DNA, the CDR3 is TGTGCCAGCAGTGCAGCGACCTACGAGCAGTACTTC.

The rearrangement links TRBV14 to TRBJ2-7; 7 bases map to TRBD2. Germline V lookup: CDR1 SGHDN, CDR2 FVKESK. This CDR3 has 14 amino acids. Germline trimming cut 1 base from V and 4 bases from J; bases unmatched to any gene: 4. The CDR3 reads CASSQAGGGYEQYF. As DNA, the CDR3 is TGTGCCAGCAGCCAAGCGGGGGGAGGATACGAGCAGTACTTC.

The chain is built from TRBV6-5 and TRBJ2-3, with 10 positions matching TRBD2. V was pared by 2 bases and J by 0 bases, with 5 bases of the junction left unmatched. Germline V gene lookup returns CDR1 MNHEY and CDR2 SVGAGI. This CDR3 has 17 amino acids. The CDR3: CASSYPTSGASTDTQYF. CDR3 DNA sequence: TGTGCCAGCAGTTACCCCACTAGCGGGGCTAGCACAGATACGCAGTATTTT.

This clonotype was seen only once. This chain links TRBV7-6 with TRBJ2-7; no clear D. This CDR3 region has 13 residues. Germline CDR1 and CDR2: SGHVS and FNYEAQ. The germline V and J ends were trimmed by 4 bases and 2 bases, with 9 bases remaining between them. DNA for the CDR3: TGTGCCAGCAGCTCCTGGGTGGCCTACGAGCAGTACTTC. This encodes CASSSWVAYEQYF.